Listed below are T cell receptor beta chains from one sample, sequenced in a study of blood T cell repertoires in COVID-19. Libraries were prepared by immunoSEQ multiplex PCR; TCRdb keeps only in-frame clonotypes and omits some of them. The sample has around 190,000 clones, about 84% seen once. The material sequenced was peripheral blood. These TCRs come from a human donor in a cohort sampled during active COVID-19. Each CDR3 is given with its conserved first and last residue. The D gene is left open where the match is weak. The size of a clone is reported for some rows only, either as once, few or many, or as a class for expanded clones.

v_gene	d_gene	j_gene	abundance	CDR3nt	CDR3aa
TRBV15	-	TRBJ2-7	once	TGTGCCACCAGCAGAGATCGGAGCTCCTACGAGCAGTACTTC	CATSRDRSSYEQYF
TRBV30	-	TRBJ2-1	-	TGTGCCTGGGTAGAGGCGGGCAATGAGCAGTTCTTC	CAWVEAGNEQFF
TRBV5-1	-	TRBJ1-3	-	TGCGCCAGCAGCTTAACAGCCAGAAACAGAAACACCATATATTTT	CASSLTARNRNTIYF
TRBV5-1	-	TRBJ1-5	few	TGCGCCAGCAGCCTGGAATCCCGGGACTTCAATCAGCCCCAGCATTTT	CASSLESRDFNQPQHF
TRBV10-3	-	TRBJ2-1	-	TGTGCCATCAGTGACAGGGGAGCCTACAATGAGCAGTTCTTC	CAISDRGAYNEQFF
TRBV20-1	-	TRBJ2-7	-	TGCAGTGCTAGTCGGCTAATCGACAGGCCCACCTACGAAGAGCAGTACTTC	CSASRLIDRPTYEEQYF
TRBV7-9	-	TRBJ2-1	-	TGTGCCAGCAGCTTAGGTCGGGCGGGGAGTTATGAGCAGTTCTTC	CASSLGRAGSYEQFF
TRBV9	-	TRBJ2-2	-	TGTGCCAGCAGCGTTTTTTCGGACAACAGGAACACCGGGGAGCTGTTTTTT	CASSVFSDNRNTGELFF
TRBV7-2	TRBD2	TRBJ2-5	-	TGTGCCAGCAGCTTAAACCAGGGACTAGCGGGGGGGCCGTGGGAGACCCAGTACTTC	CASSLNQGLAGGPWETQYF
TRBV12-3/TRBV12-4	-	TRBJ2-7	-	TGTGCCAGCAGTGAGAATTACGAGCAGTACTTC	CASSENYEQYF
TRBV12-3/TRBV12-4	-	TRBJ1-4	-	TGTGCCAGCAGGTCCGGGGGGCGAAAACTGTTTTTT	CASRSGGRKLFF
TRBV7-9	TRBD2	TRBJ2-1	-	TGTGCCAGCAGCTTGGGACTAGCGGAAAACAATGAGCAGTTCTTC	CASSLGLAENNEQFF
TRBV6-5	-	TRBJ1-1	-	TGTGCCATCCCAGGGTTGAGAAACACTGAAGCTTTCTTT	CAIPGLRNTEAFF
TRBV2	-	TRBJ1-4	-	TGTGCCAGCCTCCGGGAGACAACTAATGAAAAACTGTTTTTT	CASLRETTNEKLFF
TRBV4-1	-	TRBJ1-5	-	TGCGCCAGCAGCCAGGTGACAGGATTGCCCCAGCATTTT	CASSQVTGLPQHF
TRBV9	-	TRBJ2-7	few	TGTGCCAGCAGCGTAGCCGGGGAGGACGAGCAGTACTTC	CASSVAGEDEQYF
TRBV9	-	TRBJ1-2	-	TGTGCCAGCAGCGTAGCCTTGGGCAGGGCTTATGGCTACACCTTC	CASSVALGRAYGYTF
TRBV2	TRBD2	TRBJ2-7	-	TGTGCCAGCAGATATAGCGGGGGCAGCCTGGTGGAGCAGTACTTC	CASRYSGGSLVEQYF
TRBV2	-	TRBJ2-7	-	TGTGCCAGCGGCAGGGAGCAGTACTTC	CASGREQYF